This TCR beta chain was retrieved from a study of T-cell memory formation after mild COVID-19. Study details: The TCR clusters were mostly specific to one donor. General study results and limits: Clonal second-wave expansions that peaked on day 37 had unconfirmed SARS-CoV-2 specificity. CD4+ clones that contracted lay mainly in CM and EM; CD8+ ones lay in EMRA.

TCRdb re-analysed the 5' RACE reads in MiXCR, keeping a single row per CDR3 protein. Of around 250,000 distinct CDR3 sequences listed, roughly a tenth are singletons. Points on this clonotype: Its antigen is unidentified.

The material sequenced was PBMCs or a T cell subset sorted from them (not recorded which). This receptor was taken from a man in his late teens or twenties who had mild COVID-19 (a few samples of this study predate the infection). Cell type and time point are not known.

CDR3 coding DNA: TGCGCCAGCAGCCCTACCCCGGACCCAAATCAGCCCCAGCATTTT. The encoded protein is CASSPTPDPNQPQHF. The gene calls are TRBV5-1 and TRBJ1-5; D remains unclear. The V end was cut by 4 bases, the J end by 4 bases, with 15 bases between. Germline V gives CDR1 SGHRS, CDR2 YFSETQ. The CDR3 spans 15 residues.